This passage covers 30 T cell receptor beta chains from one sample sequenced in a study of Ad26.COV2.S vaccination and SARS-CoV-2 variants. As to treatment: some 20 received Ad26.COV2.S at low or high dose, single or two shots; about 5 received placebo; per-sample allocation not given. Samples came from day 63 after the first vaccine or placebo injection. Sequencing used immunoSEQ multiplex PCR; TCRdb keeps in-frame clones, though not all of them. The data hold some 270,000 clones, with around 90% observed a single time. The sequencing used peripheral blood, collected in a trial of Ad26.COV2.S vaccine versus placebo. These TCRs come from a person between 18 and 60 years old who received the Ad26.COV2.S COVID-19 vaccine or a placebo.

The V call is TRBV7-9, the J call TRBJ1-4, with D possibly TRBD1 on 5 matching bases. Germline V gene data show CDR1 as SEHNR and CDR2 as FQNEAQ (reference sequence). Trimming stripped 5 bases from V and 7 bases from J, with 14 bases between. This CDR3 contains 14 residues. DNA for the CDR3: TGTGCCAGCAGCCCGAGGGACGTTAGTGAAAAACTGTTTTTT. Translating gives CASSPRDVSEKLFF.

The chain has TRBV6-1 and TRBJ2-7; tentatively, D is TRBD1 (6 bases). V was shortened by 3 bases and J by 2 bases, with 20 bases between the two germline ends. CDR1 and CDR2 (germline): MNHNS, SASEGT. The CDR3 loop spans 17 amino acids. The CDR3 spells CASSDYPVGQGPYEQYF. The CDR3 DNA sequence: TGTGCCAGCAGTGACTACCCCGTGGGACAAGGCCCCTACGAGCAGTACTTC.

The chain combines TRBV5-1 with TRBJ1-1; D is unresolved. Germline V gives CDR1 SGHRS, CDR2 YFSETQ. This CDR3 has 14 residues. The V gene lost 7 bases and the J gene lost 1 base, with 14 bases spanning the gap. The CDR3 region has the DNA TGCGCCAGCCTGCAGGAGCCGGGGAACACTGAAGCTTTCTTT. Its protein is CASLQEPGNTEAFF.

The rearrangement uses TRBV2 and TRBJ1-4, with 8 bases lining up with TRBD1. This CDR3 is built from 15 residues. Per the germline V gene, CDR1 is SNHLY and CDR2 is FYNNEI. V was clipped by 5 bases and J by 6 bases; unmatched bases: 8. The CDR3 reads CASSPTGAEYEKLFF. CDR3 nucleotide sequence: TGTGCCAGCAGTCCGACAGGGGCTGAGTATGAAAAACTGTTTTTT.

This chain joins TRBV6-2 or TRBV6-3 and TRBJ2-2, with 7 positions matching TRBD2. This CDR3 comprises 14 residues. Unmatched junction bases numbered 3, after V lost 3 bases and J lost 5 bases. The V gene's germline CDR1 is MNHEY and CDR2 SVGEGT. CDR3 nucleotides: TGTGCCAGCAGTTATTCGGGGGGTACCGGGGAGCTGTTTTTT. Translation gives CASSYSGGTGELFF.

The V gene is TRBV25-1, the J gene TRBJ1-2; D unresolved. Looked up from germline, CDR1 is MGHDK and CDR2 is SYGVNS. CDR3 length equals 10 residues. Trimming removed 3 bases at V and 4 bases at J, with 0 bases between. The CDR3 sequence: CASSDYGYTF. The CDR3, as DNA: TGTGCCAGCAGTGACTATGGCTACACCTTC.

The CDR3 nucleotides read TGTGCTAGTGGTCCCGGACAGGGAAGCCACAATGAGCAGTTCTTC. It is translated as CASGPGQGSHNEQFF. The rearrangement joins TRBV12-5 to TRBJ2-1; 8 bases are shared with TRBD1. Germline CDR1 is LGHNT and CDR2 is FRNRAP. Trimming cost V 5 bases and J 5 bases; bases outside gene matches: 8. CDR3 length equals 15 residues.

The V and J genes are TRBV11-1 and TRBJ2-1; TRBD2 agrees at 10 bases. Looked up from germline, CDR1 is SGHAT and CDR2 is FQDESV (reference sequence). The CDR3 is 15 residues long. J gave up 3 bases and V 1 base, and 0 bases lay outside the gene matches. The CDR3 region has the DNA TGTGCCAGCAGCTTAGGACTAGCGGGCTACAATGAGCAGTTCTTC. This encodes CASSLGLAGYNEQFF.

This clone was counted once. The J gene is TRBJ2-1, the V gene TRBV27; TRBD1 matches 10 bases. Looked up from germline, CDR1 is MNHEY and CDR2 is SMNVEV (reference sequence). The CDR3 covers 15 residues. The trim removed 6 bases at V and 9 bases at J, leaving 11 bases unmatched. The CDR3 here is CASSPTGGVYSEQFF. DNA of the CDR3: TGTGCCAGCAGCCCGACAGGGGGCGTTTATAGTGAGCAGTTCTTC.

CDR3 DNA sequence: TGTGCCAGTAGTATAGTTGGGGCCGCAGATACGCAGTATTTT. Encoded protein: CASSIVGAADTQYF. This chain connects TRBV19 to TRBJ2-3; a possible D gene is TRBD1 (5 bases). Trimming stripped 1 base from V and 4 bases from J, with 9 bases between. Per the germline V gene, CDR1 is LNHDA and CDR2 is SQIVND (reference sequence). This CDR3 has 14 amino acids.

The chain couples TRBV4-1 to TRBJ2-1, with D perhaps TRBD2 (6 bases). The CDR3 contains 16 residues. With 3 bases removed from V and 7 bases from J, the gap between germline ends came to 19 bases. The germline gives CDR1 MGHRA, CDR2 YSYEKL. CDR3 DNA: TGCGCCAGCAGCCATGCGGGGACCCGCGGCGGTAATGAGCAGTTCTTC. Amino acid sequence: CASSHAGTRGGNEQFF.

This chain uses TRBV10-2 with TRBJ2-3; possible D gene TRBD2, 5 bases. Germline values: CDR1 WSHSY, CDR2 SAAADI. V lost 8 bases and J 14 bases, leaving 20 bases between the germline ends. This CDR3 comprises 12 residues. CDR3 sequence reads: CASQTPGVLLYF. The CDR3 DNA is TGCGCCAGCCAGACACCCGGGGTTCTGTTGTATTTT.

The rearrangement joins TRBV28 to TRBJ2-3; D remains ambiguous. Per germline, CDR1 MDHEN and CDR2 SYDVKM. The CDR3 has 15 residues. Trimming left V 8 bases short and J 2 bases short, with 17 bases between. The CDR3 DNA reads TGTGCCAGCCGCCTATCCTCGGCCTTCACAGATACGCAGTATTTT. Encoded protein: CASRLSSAFTDTQYF.

This clone occurred once. In DNA, the CDR3 is TGTGCTAGCAGCTACCCCGGGACAGGGCAAAACTATGGCTACACCTTC. As protein: CASSYPGTGQNYGYTF. This sequence joins TRBV21-1 and TRBJ1-2; the table's D call TRBD1 went unverified against the DNA. TRBV21-1 is a pseudogene segment. CDR3 length equals 16 residues.

The chain is built from TRBV4-3 and TRBJ2-3; perhaps TRBD2 as D (7 bases). Trimming removed 3 bases at V and 0 bases at J, with 25 bases between. This CDR3 region has 20 residues. Germline assignment: CDR1 LGHNA and CDR2 YSLEER. This CDR3 reads CASSHASQRGGMSSTDTQYF. For the CDR3, the DNA is TGCGCCAGCAGCCACGCCTCTCAGAGGGGGGGGATGTCTAGCACAGATACGCAGTATTTT.

This clone was found a few times. The V gene is TRBV6-5, the J gene TRBJ1-2, with D possibly TRBD1 on 6 matching bases. Trimming cost V 3 bases and J 7 bases, with 12 bases left between them. There are 13 residues in the CDR3. The germline CDR1 and CDR2 sequences are MNHEY and SVGAGI. In DNA, the CDR3 is TGTGCCAGCAGTTATAACCAGGGGACTGGCTACACCTTC. Translating it yields CASSYNQGTGYTF.

This clone turned up a few times. Here the CDR3 reads CASSNAYRGRGYTF. The CDR3, as DNA: TGTGCCAGCAGCAACGCTTACAGGGGGCGCGGCTACACCTTC. The V and J genes are TRBV3-1 (or the pseudogene TRBV3-2) and TRBJ1-2; 9 bases align to TRBD1. CDR1 LGHDT and CDR2 YNNKEL come from the germline V gene (reference sequence). After removal of 5 bases from V and 8 bases from J, the junction contained 9 bases not matched to a gene. This CDR3 has 14 residues.

This rearrangement joins TRBV7-2 to TRBJ1-1; 8 nucleotides align to TRBD1. Trimming at V came to 10 bases and at J to 1 base, leaving 5 bases not matched to a gene. CDR1 is SGHTA and CDR2 is FQGNSA in the germline V gene. CDR3 length equals 13 residues. CDR3 sequence (DNA): TGTGCCACCTCAACAGGGGGGAACACTGAAGCTTTCTTT. This codes for CATSTGGNTEAFF. The complete variable domain, with remaining parts taken from reference TRBV7-2 and TRBJ1-1, reads GAGVSQSPSNKVTEKGKDVELRCDPISGHTALYWYRQSLGQGLEFLIYFQGNSAPDKSGLPSDRFSAERTGGSVSTLTIQRTQQEDSAVYLCATSTGGNTEAFFGQGTRLTVV.

The chain is built from TRBV27 and TRBJ1-5; D is undetermined. This CDR3 spans 14 amino acids. From germline, CDR1 is MNHEY and CDR2 SMNVEV (reference sequence). The ends were cut back, 11 bases at V and 3 bases at J, with 17 bases in the middle. The CDR3 sequence: CAFPPRRDNQPQHF. DNA for the CDR3: TGTGCCTTCCCGCCAAGGAGGGACAATCAGCCCCAGCATTTT.

The rearrangement uses TRBV7-3 and TRBJ2-3; weak D call: TRBD2 (6 bases). This CDR3 comprises 16 residues. V was clipped by 0 bases and J by 4 bases, with 14 bases between them. Germline CDR1 is SGHTA and CDR2 is FQGTGA. DNA for the CDR3: TGTGCCAGCAGCTTAACAGGTGGCGGGGCCCCAGATACGCAGTATTTT. Translated: CASSLTGGGAPDTQYF.

CDR3 amino acids: CASSIAIDPFYGYTF. CDR3 in DNA: TGTGCCAGTAGTATAGCCATAGACCCTTTCTATGGCTACACCTTC. V usage is TRBV19 and J usage is TRBJ1-2; D unclear. Trimming pared 1 base from V and 4 bases from J, leaving 13 bases between. The CDR3 runs to 15 residues. CDR1 is LNHDA, CDR2 SQIVND, per germline (reference sequence).

The chain has TRBV19 and TRBJ2-1; D may be TRBD2 (6 bases). The CDR3 sequence is 13 residues long. In germline, CDR1 is LNHDA, CDR2 SQIVND (reference sequence). Trimming left V 6 bases short and J 7 bases short, with 13 bases between. CDR3 nucleotide sequence: TGTGCCAGTAGCCGGGAGAATGTAAATGAGCAGTTCTTC. Translating gives CASSRENVNEQFF.

The V call is TRBV6-6, the J call TRBJ1-5; TRBD1 matches at 7 bases. The trim removed 6 bases at V and 10 bases at J, leaving 12 bases unmatched. Looked up from germline, CDR1 is MNHNY and CDR2 is SVGAGI (reference sequence). The CDR3 runs to 14 residues. Written as DNA, the CDR3 is TGTGCCAGCAGCCGTAGACAGGGAGGTAAACCCCAGCATTTT. This codes for CASSRRQGGKPQHF.

V usage is TRBV7-9 and J usage is TRBJ2-1, with D uncertain. Germline loops: CDR1 SEHNR, CDR2 FQNEAQ (reference sequence). Between the trimmed V and J ends, which lost 2 bases and 5 bases, there was a span of 4 bases. The CDR3 is 12 residues long. CDR3 region: CASSLPDNEQFF. In nucleotides, the CDR3 is TGTGCCAGCAGCTTACCTGACAATGAGCAGTTCTTC.

The J gene is TRBJ1-2, the V gene TRBV12-3 or TRBV12-4; 7 bases fit TRBD1. With V trimmed by 3 bases and J by 8 bases, 6 bases remained unmatched. The CDR3 runs to 13 residues. Written as DNA, the CDR3 is TGTGCCAGCAGTTTGCCAGGGGGTGCGGGCTACACCTTC. This sequence encodes CASSLPGGAGYTF.

This clone occurred a few times. V and J are TRBV6-5 and TRBJ2-2; D not resolved. CDR3 size: 13 residues. Germline CDR1 MNHEY, CDR2 SVGAGI. V gave up 6 bases and J gave up 4 bases, with 9 bases separating them. As DNA, the CDR3 is TGTGCCAGCAGCCCCGTGGCCACCGGGGAGCTGTTTTTT. It specifies CASSPVATGELFF.

The J gene is TRBJ2-4, the V gene TRBV2; D call uncertain. Trimming stripped 6 bases from V and 0 bases from J, with 12 bases between. The CDR3 runs 15 residues. Germline V gene lookup returns CDR1 SNHLY and CDR2 FYNNEI. DNA of the CDR3: TGTGCCAGCAGCTATACACCAATAGCCAAAAACATTCAGTACTTC. This encodes CASSYTPIAKNIQYF.

The chain is built from TRBV6-5 and TRBJ1-1; D may be TRBD1 (6 bases). The ends were cut back, 7 bases at V and 4 bases at J, with 16 bases in the middle. This CDR3 is built from 14 residues. The germline CDR1 and CDR2 sequences are MNHEY and SVGAGI. The CDR3 coding sequence is TGTGCCAGCATTACGACAGGACTCGGCACTGAAGCTTTCTTT. Translation: CASITTGLGTEAFF.

This chain uses TRBV6-2 or TRBV6-3 with TRBJ2-3; D is possibly TRBD1 (6 bases). This CDR3 has 19 residues. Per germline, CDR1 MNHEY and CDR2 SVGEGT. The V gene lost 4 bases and the J gene lost 2 bases, with 25 bases spanning the gap. CDR3 sequence reads: CASSFVGAVGVTHTDTQYF. The CDR3 region has the DNA TGTGCCAGCAGTTTCGTGGGGGCCGTGGGGGTCACACACACAGATACGCAGTATTTT.

The V and J genes are TRBV9 and TRBJ2-6, with 8 bases lining up with TRBD1. Germline V gene sequence: CDR1 SGDLS, CDR2 YYNGEE. The junction had 6 bases not matched to a gene; V was cut back by 1 base and J by 0 bases. The CDR3 contains 18 residues. CDR3 sequence (DNA): TGTGCCAGCAGCGTAAACAGGGGGGACCTCTCTGGGGCCAACGTCCTGACTTTC. It encodes CASSVNRGDLSGANVLTF.